This T cell receptor (beta chain) was recovered during a study of PD-1 blockade in classical Hodgkin lymphoma. For this clone: Antigen specificity is unknown.

Study-wide results and limits: A reduction in baseline TCR diversity was reportedly seen in newly diagnosed patients relative to healthy donors. The study found that TCR diversity rose significantly by C4D1 in CD4+ but not CD8+ cells. Complete responders' diversity at baseline resembled that of newly diagnosed patients.

The CDR3 runs to 13 residues. V lost 5 bases and J lost 9, with 16 bases in between. CDR1 SGHTA and CDR2 FQGNSA come from the germline V gene. Using immunoSEQ multiplex PCR, the repertoire was profiled, and TCRdb retains in-frame clones only, with some absent. The sample has under 110,000 clones, 85% to 90% seen once. Every one of the patients relapsed after autologous stem cell transplantation (brentuximab vedotin exposure was variable). The patients, who had relapsed/refractory classical Hodgkin lymphoma, achieved best responses of complete response, partial response or progressive disease. The gene calls are TRBV7-2 and TRBJ1-1; D not certain. The sequence was collected from a human donor with classical Hodgkin lymphoma. The sequencing here drew on peripheral blood mononuclear cells (PBMCs), taken before the second cycle of nivolumab. DNA of the CDR3: TGTGCCAGCAGCCCCGCGGGAGGCAGTAAAGCTTTCTTT. Its translation: CASSPAGGSKAFF.